These 18 T cell receptor beta chains came from one sample sequenced in a study of control samples from healthy donors and cancer patients. Method: immunoSEQ multiplex PCR; TCRdb's copy keeps in-frame clones and lacks some. The sample carries 75,000 to 100,000 clones, around 80% recorded once. Sequencing was done on a sample of blood. The receptors shown here come from a man in his 60s in good health.

The V gene is TRBV19, the J gene TRBJ2-7; D is undetermined. The V end lost 0 bases, the J end lost 0 bases, and 9 bases lay between the germline ends. The CDR3 covers 15 residues. Per germline, CDR1 LNHDA and CDR2 SQIVND (reference sequence). In DNA, the CDR3 is TGTGCCAGTAGTATAGAGGTCCGGAGCTCCTACGAGCAGTACTTC. Translating gives CASSIEVRSSYEQYF.

The V call is TRBV2, the J call TRBJ1-1, with 9 bases that match TRBD1. In germline, CDR1 is SNHLY, CDR2 FYNNEI. The CDR3 contains 13 residues. Trimming removed 6 bases from V and 8 bases from J; junction bases left unmatched: 7. CDR3 in DNA: TGTGCCAGCAGGGGCGGACAGGGGATCGAAGCTTTCTTT. Translating gives CASRGGQGIEAFF.

J is TRBJ1-1 and V is TRBV9; D is ambiguous. Germline V gives CDR1 SGDLS, CDR2 YYNGEE. CDR3 size: 13 residues. The V end lost 4 bases, the J end lost 1 base, and 8 bases lay between the germline ends. CDR3 coding DNA: TGTGCCAGCAGCTTTGAGGGGAACACTGAAGCTTTCTTT. Encoded protein: CASSFEGNTEAFF.

Of note for this clone: One end of the junction fails to match germline, which may point to a read error. This chain connects TRBV3-1 (or the pseudogene TRBV3-2) to TRBJ2-5; D is undetermined. The CDR3 has 12 amino acids. Germline V gives CDR1 LGHDT, CDR2 YNNKEL (reference sequence). CDR3: CASSQPQGTQYF. In DNA form, the CDR3 reads TGTGCCAGCAGCCAGCCCCAAGGGACCCAGTACTTC.

This chain joins TRBV6-5 and TRBJ1-3; D gene uncertain. The CDR3 has 13 residues. V was trimmed by 3 bases and J by 4 bases, leaving 7 bases between them. CDR1 MNHEY and CDR2 SVGAGI come from the germline V gene. The CDR3 reads CASSYMEGNTIYF. DNA of the CDR3: TGTGCCAGCAGTTATATGGAAGGAAACACCATATATTTT.

The chain uses TRBV18 and TRBJ2-2; no reliable D call. Trimming removed 3 bases from V and 0 bases from J, with 11 bases in between. CDR3 length: 16 residues. The germline V gene has CDR1 KGHSH and CDR2 LQKENI. The CDR3 bases are TGTGCCAGCTCACCGGTTCGGAACACGAACACCGGGGAGCTGTTTTTT. This translates into CASSPVRNTNTGELFF.

The chain recombines TRBV10-3 with TRBJ1-1; tentative D call: TRBD1 (5 bases). CDR1 ENHRY and CDR2 SYGVKD come from the germline V gene. The V end lost 2 bases, the J end lost 1 base, and 8 bases lay between the germline ends. This CDR3 spans 14 amino acids. CDR3 DNA: TGTGCCATCAGTGAGCGCCAGGGGAACACTGAAGCTTTCTTT. Translation: CAISERQGNTEAFF.

This clone was observed a few times. V is TRBV6-5 and J is TRBJ2-5; D is perhaps TRBD1 (6 bases). V was shortened by 0 bases and J by 4 bases, with 9 bases between the two germline ends. Germline CDR1 reads MNHEY; CDR2 reads SVGAGI. There are 14 residues in the CDR3. CDR3 nucleotides: TGTGCCAGCAGTTACTCCGGACAGTTAGAGACCCAGTACTTC. Its protein is CASSYSGQLETQYF.

V is TRBV7-9 and J is TRBJ1-1; 7 nucleotides align to TRBD1. The J segment lost 11 bases and the V segment lost 5 bases, leaving 5 bases of the junction unmatched. The CDR3 extends over 11 amino acids. Germline V gene lookup returns CDR1 SEHNR and CDR2 FQNEAQ (reference sequence). For the CDR3, the DNA is TGTGCCAGCAGCGCCGACAGGGAGGCTTTCTTT. This encodes CASSADREAFF. The whole variable domain, filled in from reference TRBV7-9 and TRBJ1-1, reads DTGVSQNPRHKITKRGQNVTFRCDPISEHNRLYWYRQTLGQGPEFLTYFQNEAQLEKSRLLSDRFSAERPKGSFSTLEIQRTEQGDSAMYLCASSADREAFFGQGTRLTVV.

The V call is TRBV28, the J call TRBJ2-7, with 8 bases lining up with TRBD1. The CDR3 has 15 amino acids. Per the germline V gene, CDR1 is MDHEN and CDR2 is SYDVKM. V lost 6 bases, J lost 5 bases, and 12 bases stayed unmatched. The CDR3: CASRRGGQGGNEQYF. Written as DNA, the CDR3 is TGTGCCAGCAGACGAGGCGGACAGGGAGGCAACGAGCAGTACTTC.

The chain employs TRBV30 and TRBJ2-7, with TRBD2 identical over 8 bases. The CDR3 contains 13 residues. Unmatched junction bases numbered 3, after V lost 2 bases and J lost 3 bases. CDR1 is GTSNPN, CDR2 SVGIG, per germline (reference sequence). CDR3 DNA: TGTGCCTGGAGTCCGGGAGGGGACTACGAGCAGTACTTC. Translated: CAWSPGGDYEQYF.

The chain couples TRBV5-5 to TRBJ1-1; D not resolved. The V end was cut by 7 bases, the J end by 5 bases, with 9 bases between. This CDR3 comprises 11 residues. Germline V CDR1 and CDR2: SGHKS, YYEKEE (reference sequence). The chain's CDR3 is CASLRGTEAFF. The CDR3 DNA reads TGTGCCAGCTTGCGAGGGACTGAAGCTTTCTTT.

This chain links TRBV5-1 with TRBJ2-1; possibly TRBD2 for D (5 bases). The V end was cut by 4 bases, the J end by 4 bases, with 15 bases between. This CDR3 comprises 15 residues. The germline V gene has CDR1 SGHRS and CDR2 YFSETQ. CDR3 loop: CASSPLLVTYNEQFF. The CDR3 DNA reads TGCGCCAGCAGCCCCCTACTAGTTACGTACAATGAGCAGTTCTTC.

A few counts support this clone. The chain couples TRBV3-1 (or the pseudogene TRBV3-2) to TRBJ2-2, with TRBD2 matching over 10 bases. The germline CDR1 and CDR2 sequences are LGHDT and YNNKEL (reference sequence). The length of the CDR3 is 15 residues. With 4 bases clipped from V and 9 bases from J, the junction kept 8 bases outside the gene matches. The CDR3 region has the DNA TGTGCCAGCAGCCGACTAGCGGGTGACCACCGGGAGCTGTTTTTT. Its translation: CASSRLAGDHRELFF.

V gene TRBV5-1 combines with J gene TRBJ2-4; 10 nucleotides align to TRBD1. Germline assignment: CDR1 SGHRS and CDR2 YFSETQ. The trim removed 4 bases at V and 2 bases at J, leaving 6 bases unmatched. The CDR3 runs to 16 residues. Written as DNA, the CDR3 is TGCGCCAGCAGCCAACGGACAGGGGGAACCAAAAACATTCAGTACTTC. Amino acid sequence: CASSQRTGGTKNIQYF. The full variable domain, completed using reference TRBV5-1 and TRBJ2-4, is KAGVTQTPRYLIKTRGQQVTLSCSPISGHRSVSWYQQTPGQGLQFLFEYFSETQRNKGNFPGRFSGRQFSNSRSEMNVSTLELGDSALYLCASSQRTGGTKNIQYFGAGTRLSVL.

The chain carries TRBV27 and TRBJ1-4, with D hard to call. CDR3 size: 14 residues. V was cut by 5 bases and J by 8 bases, with 15 bases left in between. In germline, CDR1 is MNHEY, CDR2 SMNVEV (reference sequence). The CDR3 nucleotides are TGTGCCAGCAGTCCCCCTGGGTTGTTCGAAAAACTGTTTTTT. This sequence encodes CASSPPGLFEKLFF.

The V and J genes are TRBV6-6 and TRBJ1-1; tentatively, D is TRBD1 (5 bases). The germline CDR1 and CDR2 sequences are MNHNY and SVGAGI (reference sequence). V shed 2 bases and J shed 2 bases, with 12 bases lying between them. This CDR3 contains 15 residues. CDR3 sequence: CASSYPVGVNTEAFF. The CDR3 region has the DNA TGTGCCAGCAGTTACCCCGTGGGGGTCAACACTGAAGCTTTCTTT.

To note about this clone: Other DNA sequences in the sample encode the same CDR3. CDR3 residues: CASSGRVWGGSYNEQFF. CDR3 nucleotide sequence: TGTGCCAGCAGCGGAAGGGTGTGGGGGGGCTCTTACAATGAGCAGTTCTTC. This chain uses TRBV13 with TRBJ2-1; D perhaps matches TRBD2 (7 bases). Per the germline V gene, CDR1 is PRHDT and CDR2 is FYEKMQ (reference sequence). This CDR3 is 17 amino acids long. V shed 5 bases and J shed 4 bases, with 21 bases lying between them.